This T cell receptor beta chain was recorded in a study of T cell responses to AZD1222 COVID-19 vaccine (dated by TCRdb to the early 2020s). Regarding the study in general: AZD1222 recipients with second doses at about 4 weeks or about 12 weeks were pooled, because spike-specific TCR depth and breadth did not differ between schedules. A total of over 230 trial participants underwent TCR sequencing, of whom around 200 received two doses of AZD1222 and 26 received two doses of the MenACWY control vaccine. Trial participants were enrolled by age into 18-55, 56-69 and 70-plus year subgroups, with around 150, 28 and 57 TCR-sequenced participants respectively.

The investigation overall reported the following: Conclusions about previously exposed vaccinees are limited, since just five to seven AZD1222 recipients were seropositive for SARS-CoV-2 at baseline. Participants were mostly white British and included more females than males, and it was suggested by the authors that clonal diversity may have been underestimated. Nearly half of unique spike-specific TCRs reportedly recognized epitopes outside regions mutated in the B.1.351 and B.1.1.7 variants. Because no day 14 peak-response samples were available, repertoires were characterized only after the peak T cell response. After two AZD1222 doses, spike-specific TCR breadth and depth were significantly higher than at day 0 and than in MenACWY recipients. In the small 56-69-year group, the increase in depth fell short of significance, most likely because of low power. The whole spike protein was spanned by vaccine-associated CD4 TCRs, and dominant responses were seen in regions 160-218 and 743-854.

Comments on this clone: Its antigen is still unknown. It has no much larger one-base neighbor in the sample; base qualities were not kept.

Read against the paper, the sample's time point label means: baseline before first vaccination. Vaccinee samples came from UK trials COV001 and COV002, including a single-blind randomized controlled phase 2/3 trial of AZD1222 (ChAdOx1 nCoV-19) in healthy adults. For TCRbeta chain sequencing, PBMC samples were collected from trial participants at day 0 and at day 28 after the second dose. Trimming leaves V shorter by 4 bases and J shorter by 4 bases, with the junction holding 12 bases beyond the gene matches. The cysteine opens and the phenylalanine closes a CDR3 of 18 amino acids. Of all the DNA, just the CDR3 is kept, 54 bases in frame from base 1. CDR1 and CDR2, looked up from the germline V gene, are SGHRS and YFSETQ. The CDR3 regions of human TCRbeta chains were subjected to immunosequencing. The paper's data handling went like this. Repertoire TCRs were matched against a reference library of SARS-CoV-2-specific TCRs generated with the MIRA antigen-specificity platform. Breadth was defined as the fraction of unique TCRs that were SARS-CoV-2-associated. Depth was defined as the fraction of total T cells that were SARS-CoV-2-associated. Using the MIRA data, each spike-specific TCR was mapped to the spike region that the TCR reacts to and placed in a CD4 or CD8 class. Log10-transformed breadth and depth values were compared by one-way ANOVA with Sidak's multiple comparisons tests. Imported from immuneACCESS, the table was reduced by TCRdb to in-frame sequences with V and J called. These copies leave out some clones; in studies compared against another copy, an unresolved V gene accounts for under half, and the cause of the remainder is not known. The DNA gave D and trimming, while V, J and clone size come from that table. For this sample there are roughly 81,000 clones; about 87% appear just once. The biggest ten clones account for roughly 15% of the sample.

The sample here was peripheral blood, taken on day 0 of AZD1222 vaccination. Rearrangement joined TRBV5-1 to TRBJ2-5, and TRBD2 aligns with 14 junction nucleotides. This TCR was recovered from an adult in good health. The bases are TGCGCCAGCAGCGCGTCCGGGACTAGCGGGAGTGGTGTAGAGACCCAGTACTTC. Its coded protein is CASSASGTSGSGVETQYF.